The T cell receptor beta chain described here comes from a study of CXCR3-negative and CXCR3-positive naive CD8 T cells (dated by TCRdb to the late 2010s). Broadly, across the study: In total, 130 million to 150 million TRB reads were obtained, or roughly 1.5 +/- 0.3 million reads per library. TRBV-TRBJ cluster analysis included naive subsets from about 5 donors and memory cells from 3 donors. Diversity and physicochemical repertoire analyses covered 10 to 11 donors pooled from two independent experiments. Points the paper makes about the study in general: Freshly isolated PBMCs were used for most assays because CXCR3 expression went down partially after cryopreservation. Compared with CXCR3-negative naive cells, CXCR3-positive naive cells had TRB CDR3s with higher hydrophobicity (lower Kidera factor 4), lower energy, and higher strength and volume indices. Within the same donor, TRBV-TRBJ usage looked similar between naive CXCR3-negative and CXCR3-positive cells, but memory cells had distinct patterns. Comparably high repertoire diversity was found in both naive subsets, whereas much lower repertoire diversity was found in memory CD8+ T cells. Because surface CD5, which has been linked to self-reactivity in mice, was comparable between naive subsets, TCR interaction strength was also inferred from TRB CDR3 physicochemical properties.

Concerning this clonotype: The antigen it binds to is not known.

The sample was run on a NextSeq 550. The Human TCR Profiling Kit (MiLaboratory) was used to prepare UMI-labeled 5' RACE TRB cDNA libraries. The full amount of extracted RNA was used for cDNA synthesis, and the full amount of resulting cDNA was used for PCR amplification. Libraries were prepared in parallel with an identical number of PCR cycles. The authors processed their data as follows. About 54,000 +/- 9,700 unique UMI-labeled TRB cDNA molecules per library were extracted with MIGEC and MiXCR, with at least two reads per UMI required. On average, each library contained roughly 40,000 +/- 10,000 functional in-frame TRB CDR3 nucleotide clonotypes without stop codons. After each sample was downsampled to 5000 UMI-labeled TRB molecules, VDJtools was used to calculate diversity metrics such as normalized Shannon-Wiener and Chao1. VDJtools was used to calculate clonotype-size-weighted physicochemical properties of the central five CDR3 residues, namely interaction energy, strength, volume and Kidera factor 4. TCRdb reprocessed the sequencing reads and holds a single record per CDR3 protein sequence, with no DNA. The V and J calls reflect TCRdb's pipeline rather than the authors' work. The sample table on file contains 120,000 to 150,000 distinct CDR3 sequences. Jointly, the top ten make up approximately 0.27% of the sample.

For every CD8+ T cell subset, hundreds of thousands of cells were flow-sorted straight into RLT lysis buffer, and each subset was sorted in triplicate. Naive CD8+ T cells were defined stringently as CD45RO-CCR7+CD27+CD95- to exclude memory contaminants. Standard density gradient centrifugation was used to isolate peripheral blood mononuclear cells from buffy coats. Naive CXCR3-negative and CXCR3-positive CD8+ T cells were flow-sorted on a FACSAria III. Total RNA was extracted from sorted cells using an RNeasy Mini Kit. Including cysteine and phenylalanine, the CDR3 has 13 amino acids. There is no recorded DNA. CDR1 and CDR2 are drawn from the germline V gene: SQVTM, ANQGSEA.

This chain is built from TRBV29-1 and TRBJ2-5; TCRdb proposes TRBD1, but this gene call is untestable without DNA. The TCR sequence derives from a human donor in good health. Some clones in this sample may be carry-over from other donors' samples. Sequences were obtained from naive CXCR3+ CD8+ T cells from blood. Sample cell subset or site, as interpreted from the label and publication: CD45RO-CCR7+CD27+CD95- naive CD8+ T cells expressing CXCR3 (TNR3+). The CDR3 reads CSVEFAGRETQYF.